This T cell receptor (beta chain) derives from a study of blood T cell repertoires in COVID-19. At the level of the study: Collection of acute and convalescent COVID-19 samples took place in the United States, Italy and Spain. From T cells, B-cell-depleted T cells, or PBMCs came the material, which was cDNA or gDNA.

Original methodology: Reference gene primer amplification gave nucleated cell count estimates. Assay: immunoSEQ multiplex PCR; the TCRdb copy retains only in-frame clones and omits some. The DNA was the basis for D and trimming; V, J and clone size are from that table. The table has a few hundred thousand clones, more than 80% seen once. The trim removed 3 bases at V and 0 bases at J, leaving 7 bases unmatched. The CDR3 extends over 16 amino acids. From germline, CDR1 is SGHTS and CDR2 YDEGEE. The sequencing input was peripheral blood. The TCR sequence derives from a woman aged 80 or older with acute or convalescent COVID-19. This chain uses TRBV5-8 with TRBJ1-2; 8 bases are shared with TRBD1. Written as DNA, the CDR3 is TGTGCCAGCAGCTGGGGGGACAGGCCGGCTAACTATGGCTACACCTTC. Translating gives CASSWGDRPANYGYTF.